The entry that follows covers one T cell receptor beta chain sequence. Its antigen is unknown. The record originates from a study of OX40 agonist ivuxolimab in advanced cancers. Study-level background: Intravenous ivuxolimab was administered to patients every 2 weeks at 0.01 to 10 mg/kg.

TCRdb keeps only in-frame clones here, not all; method: immunoSEQ multiplex PCR. The data hold about 68,000 clones, with about 91% observed a single time. The CDR3 has 13 residues. Looked up from germline, CDR1 is MNHEY and CDR2 is SVGAGI. V dropped 6 bases and J dropped 4 bases, with 10 bases sitting between them. Prior autoimmune disease or systemic immunosuppression barred patients. Blood specimens came from baseline, cycle 4 day 1, and cycle 7 day 1. Broader study findings: Both blood CD4+ and CD8+ T cells showed clonal growth by week 6 at 0.1 to 3.0 mg/kg.

The sample consisted of CD4+ or CD8+ T cells sorted from blood, taken in a trial of the OX40 agonist ivuxolimab. V gene TRBV6-5 combines with J gene TRBJ2-1; perhaps TRBD2 as D (6 bases). The sequence was collected from an adult with an advanced solid tumor such as melanoma, head and neck, liver or kidney cancer. The chain's CDR3 is CASRGTSYNEQFF. CDR3 nucleotides: TGTGCCAGCAGAGGGACTTCGTACAATGAGCAGTTCTTC.